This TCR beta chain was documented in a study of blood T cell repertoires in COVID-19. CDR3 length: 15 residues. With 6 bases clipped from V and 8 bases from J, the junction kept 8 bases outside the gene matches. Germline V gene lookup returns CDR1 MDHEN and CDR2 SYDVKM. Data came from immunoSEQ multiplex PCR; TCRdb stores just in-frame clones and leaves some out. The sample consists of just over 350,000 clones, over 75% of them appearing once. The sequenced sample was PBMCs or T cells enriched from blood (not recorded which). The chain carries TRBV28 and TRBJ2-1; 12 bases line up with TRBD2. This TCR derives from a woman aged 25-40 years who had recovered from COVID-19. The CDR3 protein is CASSSTSGRTDEQFF. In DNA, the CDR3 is TGTGCCAGCAGCTCGACTAGCGGGAGAACGGATGAGCAGTTCTTC.